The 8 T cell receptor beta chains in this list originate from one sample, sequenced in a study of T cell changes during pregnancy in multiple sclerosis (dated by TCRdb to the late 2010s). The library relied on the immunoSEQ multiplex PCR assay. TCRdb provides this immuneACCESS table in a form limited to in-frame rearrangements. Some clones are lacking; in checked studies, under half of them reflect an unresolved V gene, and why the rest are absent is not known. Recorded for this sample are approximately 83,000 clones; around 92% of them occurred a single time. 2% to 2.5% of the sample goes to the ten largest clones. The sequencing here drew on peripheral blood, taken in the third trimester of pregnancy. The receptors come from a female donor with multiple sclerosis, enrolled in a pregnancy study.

CDR3 loop: CASTNHEVVAEAFF. The DNA for the CDR3 is TGTGCCAGCACAAATCACGAGGTTGTGGCTGAAGCTTTCTTT. The rearrangement uses TRBV7-9 and TRBJ1-1; the D is unclear. The CDR3 extends over 14 amino acids. The ends were cut back, 7 bases at V and 6 bases at J, with 18 bases in the middle. CDR1 is SEHNR and CDR2 is FQNEAQ in the germline V gene (reference sequence).

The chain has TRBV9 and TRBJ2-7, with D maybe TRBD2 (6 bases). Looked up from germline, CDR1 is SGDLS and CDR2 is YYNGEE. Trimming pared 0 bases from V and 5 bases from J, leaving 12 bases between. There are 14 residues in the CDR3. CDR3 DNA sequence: TGTGCCAGCAGCGTAGCGGGAGTGTCTGACGAGCAGTACTTC. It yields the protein CASSVAGVSDEQYF.

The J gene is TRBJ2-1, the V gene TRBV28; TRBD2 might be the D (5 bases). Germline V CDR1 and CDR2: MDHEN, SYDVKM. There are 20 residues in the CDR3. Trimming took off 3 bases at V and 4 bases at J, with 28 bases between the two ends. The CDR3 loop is CASSFPRIRAVLRGYNEQFF. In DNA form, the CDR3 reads TGTGCCAGCAGTTTCCCCCGCATAAGAGCGGTCCTCCGGGGATACAATGAGCAGTTCTTC.

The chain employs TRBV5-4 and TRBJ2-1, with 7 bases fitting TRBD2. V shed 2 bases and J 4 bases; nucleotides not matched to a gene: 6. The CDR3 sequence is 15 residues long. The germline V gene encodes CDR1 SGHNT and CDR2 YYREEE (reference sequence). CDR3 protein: CASSLMREWYNEQFF. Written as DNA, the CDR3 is TGTGCCAGCAGCTTAATGCGGGAGTGGTACAATGAGCAGTTCTTC.

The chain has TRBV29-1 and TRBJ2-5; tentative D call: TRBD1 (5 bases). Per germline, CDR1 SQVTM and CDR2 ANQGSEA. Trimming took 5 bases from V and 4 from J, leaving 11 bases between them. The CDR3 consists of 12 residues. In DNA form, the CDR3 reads TGCAGCGTTCTGACCCAGGGAGAGACCCAGTACTTC. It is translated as CSVLTQGETQYF.

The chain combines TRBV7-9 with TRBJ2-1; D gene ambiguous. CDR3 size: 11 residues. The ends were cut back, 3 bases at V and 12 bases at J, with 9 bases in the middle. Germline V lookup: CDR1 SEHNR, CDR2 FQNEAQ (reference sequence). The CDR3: CASSFEHGQFF. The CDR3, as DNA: TGTGCCAGCAGCTTCGAACATGGGCAGTTCTTC.

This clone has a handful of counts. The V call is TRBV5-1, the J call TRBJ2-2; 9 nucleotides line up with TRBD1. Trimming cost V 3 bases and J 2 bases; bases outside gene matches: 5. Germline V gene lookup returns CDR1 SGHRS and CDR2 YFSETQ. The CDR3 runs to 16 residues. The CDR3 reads CASSSTGGGNTGELFF. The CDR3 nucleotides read TGCGCCAGCAGCTCTACAGGGGGCGGAAACACCGGGGAGCTGTTTTTT.

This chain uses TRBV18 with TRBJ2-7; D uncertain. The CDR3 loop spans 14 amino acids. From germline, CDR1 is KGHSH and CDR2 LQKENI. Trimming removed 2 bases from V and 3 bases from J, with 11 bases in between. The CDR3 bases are TGTGCCAGCTCACCATTAGCAGCTAACTACGAGCAGTACTTC. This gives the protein CASSPLAANYEQYF.